Shown below are 25 T cell receptor beta chains from a single sample sequenced in a study of cytomegalovirus exposure and HLA in healthy donors. Using immunoSEQ multiplex PCR, the repertoire was profiled, and TCRdb retains in-frame clones only, with some absent. The sample has some 110,000 clones; around 88% are singletons. Sequences were obtained from PBMCs. The receptors were sampled from a young man in good health and CMV-seronegative.

This clone was seen a few times. The chain joins TRBV27 to TRBJ2-1; 11 positions match TRBD2. CDR3 size: 15 residues. Germline trimming cut 2 bases from V and 8 bases from J; bases unmatched to any gene: 5. Germline CDR1 is MNHEY and CDR2 is SMNVEV (reference sequence). The CDR3 protein is CASSLTVAGGHEQFF. The CDR3 DNA reads as TGTGCCAGCAGTTTAACGGTAGCGGGGGGGCATGAGCAGTTCTTC.

As DNA, the CDR3 is TGTGCCAGCACGGGGACAGGGGGAACTGAAGCTTTCTTT. Its protein product is CASTGTGGTEAFF. The V gene is TRBV6-6, the J gene TRBJ1-1; 11 bases match TRBD1. Trimming at V came to 7 bases and at J to 5 bases, leaving 3 bases not matched to a gene. This CDR3 contains 13 residues. The germline CDR1 and CDR2 sequences are MNHNY and SVGAGI (reference sequence).

V is TRBV5-1 and J is TRBJ2-7; 10 bases agree with TRBD1. Germline V gene data show CDR1 as SGHRS and CDR2 as YFSETQ. V dropped 4 bases and J dropped 5; count of bases not matched to a gene: 12. The CDR3 extends over 16 amino acids. In DNA form, the CDR3 reads TGCGCCAGCAGCAGAAGCTGGGACAGGGGTATCAACGAGCAGTACTTC. This codes for CASSRSWDRGINEQYF.

The rearrangement joins TRBV5-6 to TRBJ2-7, with 9 bases identical to TRBD1. The V gene's germline CDR1 is SGHDT and CDR2 YYEEEE. The trim removed 4 bases at V and 0 bases at J, leaving 5 bases unmatched. This CDR3 is 15 amino acids long. The CDR3 bases are TGTGCCAGCAGCCCAGACAGGGGGTACTCCTACGAGCAGTACTTC. Its translation: CASSPDRGYSYEQYF.

The rearrangement joins TRBV29-1 to TRBJ2-5, with 7 bases aligning to TRBD1. Germline assignment: CDR1 SQVTM and CDR2 ANQGSEA. The CDR3 covers 15 residues. J was trimmed by 1 base and V by 6 bases; bases with no gene match: 11. The CDR3 sequence: CSVMPGQTIQETQYF. CDR3 in DNA: TGCAGCGTAATGCCGGGACAGACTATCCAAGAGACCCAGTACTTC.

The chain combines TRBV4-2 with TRBJ1-1; TRBD1 is a possible D gene (5 bases). Germline V gene lookup returns CDR1 LGHNA and CDR2 YNFKEQ. Trimming shortened V by 4 bases and J by 2 bases, and 11 bases separated the two germline ends. This CDR3 is built from 14 residues. The CDR3 nucleotides read TGTGCCAGCAGCCCAAGGACACCCAACACTGAAGCTTTCTTT. This translates into CASSPRTPNTEAFF.

This chain connects TRBV4-2 to TRBJ1-5; 7 bases match TRBD1. This CDR3 region has 13 residues. Per germline, CDR1 LGHNA and CDR2 YNFKEQ. Trimming cost V 0 bases and J 14 bases; bases outside gene matches: 7. The DNA for the CDR3 is TGTGCCAGCAGCCAAGATAGGGACAGTTTCGAGCATTTT. This sequence encodes CASSQDRDSFEHF.

The chain uses TRBV19 and TRBJ2-7, with D perhaps matching TRBD2 (6 bases). Germline V CDR1 and CDR2: LNHDA, SQIVND (reference sequence). CDR3 size: 15 residues. Trimming shortened V by 5 bases and J by 7 bases, and 21 bases separated the two germline ends. The CDR3 bases are TGTGCCAGTAGTCGCGACAGTCTATCGGGGAGGGAGCAGTACTTC. Its translation: CASSRDSLSGREQYF.

The CDR3 nucleotides read TGCGCCAGCAGCCCGACAGTCACAGATACGCAGTATTTT. As protein: CASSPTVTDTQYF. The chain links TRBV5-1 to TRBJ2-3; D may be TRBD1 (5 bases). CDR3 size: 13 residues. Germline V CDR1 and CDR2: SGHRS, YFSETQ. Trimming took 4 bases from V and 2 from J, leaving 8 bases between them.

The chain combines TRBV7-9 with TRBJ1-4, with TRBD1 identical over 10 bases. CDR3 size: 18 residues. Germline CDR1 and CDR2: SEHNR and FQNEAQ (reference sequence). J gave up 2 bases and V 5 bases, and 11 bases lay outside the gene matches. The CDR3 bases are TGTGCCAGCAGCCCGCAGGGGACAGGGGTCGTGACTAATGAAAAACTGTTTTTT. The encoded protein is CASSPQGTGVVTNEKLFF.

The J gene is TRBJ2-3, the V gene TRBV27; no reliable D call. V lost 5 bases and J lost 1, with 7 bases in between. Germline loops: CDR1 MNHEY, CDR2 SMNVEV (reference sequence). There are 13 residues in the CDR3. The CDR3, as DNA: TGTGCCAGCAGTCTACTCGGCACAGATACGCAGTATTTT. Translating gives CASSLLGTDTQYF.

The chain employs TRBV4-2 and TRBJ2-1, with TRBD2 matching over 11 bases. The CDR3 has 18 amino acids. Per germline, CDR1 LGHNA and CDR2 YNFKEQ. The J segment lost 9 bases and the V segment lost 0 bases, leaving 13 bases of the junction unmatched. CDR3 sequence (DNA): TGTGCCAGCAGCCAAGATAGCGGATTAGCGGGAGGGGGGGGTGAGCAGTTCTTC. Its protein product is CASSQDSGLAGGGGEQFF.

This rearrangement joins TRBV30 to TRBJ2-3; weak D call: TRBD1 (6 bases). The germline CDR1 and CDR2 sequences are GTSNPN and SVGIG (reference sequence). CDR3 length: 19 amino acids. The V end was cut by 2 bases, the J end by 3 bases, with 27 bases between. The CDR3 spells CAWSPLWEDRGQGTDTQYF. CDR3 bases: TGTGCCTGGAGTCCACTATGGGAAGACCGGGGACAAGGAACAGATACGCAGTATTTT.

The count of this clone is one. The rearrangement uses TRBV5-6 and TRBJ1-2, with 7 bases matching TRBD1. The CDR3 is made up of 14 amino acids. V shed 9 bases and J 6 bases; nucleotides not matched to a gene: 14. Germline V gene data show CDR1 as SGHDT and CDR2 as YYEEEE. In DNA, the CDR3 is TGTGCCACTGCGACAGGGTTTATGCTTGATGGCTACACCTTC. Translating it yields CATATGFMLDGYTF.

The genes are TRBV4-2 and TRBJ2-5, with D maybe TRBD1 (5 bases). V lost 3 bases and J 1 base, leaving 18 bases between the germline ends. Germline CDR1 and CDR2: LGHNA and YNFKEQ. The CDR3 is 17 amino acids. CDR3 in amino acids: CASSQLGQARGQETQYF. The CDR3, as DNA: TGTGCCAGCAGCCAGCTGGGGCAGGCTAGGGGCCAAGAGACCCAGTACTTC.

V and J are TRBV9 and TRBJ1-2; 7 positions agree with TRBD1. Germline loops: CDR1 SGDLS, CDR2 YYNGEE. The CDR3 sequence is 16 residues long. Unmatched junction bases numbered 10, after V lost 3 bases and J lost 2 bases. The CDR3 loop reads CASSAGGQSRNYGYTF. CDR3 in DNA: TGTGCCAGCAGCGCAGGGGGGCAGAGCCGAAACTATGGCTACACCTTC.

The chain combines TRBV5-4 with TRBJ1-3; TRBD1 might be the D (6 bases). V was clipped by 3 bases and J by 1 base, with 17 bases between them. CDR1 SGHNT and CDR2 YYREEE come from the germline V gene (reference sequence). This CDR3 is 17 amino acids long. In nucleotides, the CDR3 is TGTGCCAGCAGCTCCCACCCAGGGCAGGGGTCTGGAAACACCATATATTTT. Translating it yields CASSSHPGQGSGNTIYF.

The chain recombines TRBV6-1 with TRBJ2-1, with D possibly being TRBD2 (7 bases). The V and J ends lost 2 bases and 10 bases respectively, with 12 bases between them. CDR1 is MNHNS and CDR2 is SASEGT in the germline V gene. This CDR3 contains 13 residues. CDR3 loop: CASSEMGGQEQFF. DNA for the CDR3: TGTGCCAGCAGTGAAATGGGGGGGCAGGAGCAGTTCTTC.

This chain links TRBV11-3 with TRBJ1-6; D uncertain. There are 13 residues in the CDR3. Germline loops: CDR1 SGHNT, CDR2 YENEEA. The ends were cut back, 4 bases at V and 7 bases at J, with 8 bases in the middle. CDR3 residues: CASSYLPNSPLHF. In nucleotides, the CDR3 is TGTGCCAGCAGCTACCTACCCAATTCACCCCTCCACTTT.

The chain joins TRBV27 to TRBJ2-1; 7 bases are a match to TRBD2. J gave up 0 bases and V 5 bases, and 10 bases lay outside the gene matches. CDR3 size: 17 residues. Germline CDR1 and CDR2: MNHEY and SMNVEV (reference sequence). CDR3: CASSTILAKSSYNEQFF. In DNA form, the CDR3 reads TGTGCCAGCAGTACCATACTAGCGAAAAGCTCCTACAATGAGCAGTTCTTC.

This chain uses TRBV5-1 with TRBJ1-1, with a weak D call TRBD1 (6 bases). Trimming removed 3 bases from V and 4 bases from J, with 16 bases in between. This CDR3 comprises 15 residues. Germline-derived CDR1 and CDR2 are SGHRS and YFSETQ. The CDR3 spells CASSSLGGAVTEAFF. The CDR3 bases are TGCGCCAGCAGCTCCTTAGGGGGGGCCGTCACTGAAGCTTTCTTT.

The genes are TRBV5-4 and TRBJ2-7; D ambiguous. Germline lookup yields CDR1 SGHNT and CDR2 YYREEE (reference sequence). This CDR3 is built from 11 residues. The V and J ends lost 2 bases and 6 bases respectively, with 6 bases between them. This CDR3 reads CASSFSSEQYF. The DNA for the CDR3 is TGTGCCAGCAGCTTTTCGTCCGAGCAGTACTTC.

The J gene is TRBJ2-7, the V gene TRBV10-1; no definite D call. The CDR3 has 14 amino acids. The germline V gene has CDR1 WNHNN and CDR2 SYGVQD (reference sequence). Trimming stripped 3 bases from V and 3 bases from J, with 12 bases between. CDR3 coding DNA: TGCGCCAGCAGTGATAATTTAGCACACTACGAGCAGTACTTC. It is translated as CASSDNLAHYEQYF.

The rearrangement uses TRBV19 and TRBJ1-1; D not certain. V lost 3 bases and J 5 bases, leaving 7 bases between the germline ends. Germline CDR1 and CDR2: LNHDA and SQIVND (reference sequence). CDR3 length equals 12 residues. In DNA, the CDR3 is TGTGCCAGTAGTATCCGCAGGACTGAAGCTTTCTTT. Its protein product is CASSIRRTEAFF.

The chain couples TRBV6-5 to TRBJ2-4, with D perhaps TRBD1 (5 bases). Trimming stripped 11 bases from V and 3 bases from J, with 14 bases between. This CDR3 is 13 amino acids long. Looked up from germline, CDR1 is MNHEY and CDR2 is SVGAGI. DNA of the CDR3: TGTGCCGCCCAGGGATCGAGCAAAAACATTCAGTACTTC. Protein sequence: CAAQGSSKNIQYF.